This is a list of T cell receptor beta chains from one sample in a study of radiation and T cells in renal cell carcinoma. Method: immunoSEQ multiplex PCR; TCRdb's copy keeps in-frame clones and lacks some. The repertoire holds roughly 130,000 clones, 70% to 90% seen once, with 1.5% to 2% in the top ten. Source: blood, taken from a patient whose treatment included radiotherapy and nephrectomy. These receptor sequences come from a woman aged 55-70 years with renal cell carcinoma. Each CDR3 is given with its conserved first and last residue. The D gene is left open where the match is weak. Only part of the rows carry a size: once, few, many, or a class if the clone is expanded.

size,D,J,V,CDR3,DNA
.,.,TRBJ1-5,TRBV29-1,CSVAPGSGGQPQHF,TGCAGCGTTGCACCAGGGTCGGGGGGACAGCCCCAGCATTTT
.,TRBD1,TRBJ2-1,TRBV9,CASSSRDSNEQFF,TGTGCCAGCAGCTCCCGGGACAGTAATGAGCAGTTCTTC
few,TRBD1,TRBJ2-3,TRBV7-9,CASSPRTGKADTQYF,TGTGCCAGCAGCCCCCGGACAGGGAAGGCAGATACGCAGTATTTT
.,TRBD2,TRBJ2-1,TRBV7-9,CASSQSSGLNNEQFF,TGTGCCAGCAGCCAAAGTAGCGGGCTCAACAATGAGCAGTTCTTC
.,TRBD1,TRBJ2-3,TRBV2,CASTRDADRETLPTQYF,TGTGCCAGCACTCGGGATGCCGACAGGGAGACTCTCCCTACGCAGTATTTT
once,.,TRBJ2-3,TRBV6-5,CASSPRRGTDTQYF,TGTGCCAGCAGTCCGCGGAGGGGCACAGATACGCAGTATTTT
.,.,TRBJ1-3,TRBV5-1,CASSVDAGSGNTIYF,TGCGCCAGCAGCGTAGACGCCGGCTCTGGAAACACCATATATTTT
.,.,TRBJ1-5,TRBV11-2,CASSLGGFSNQPQHF,TGTGCCAGCAGCTTAGGGGGATTTAGCAATCAGCCCCAGCATTTT
.,.,TRBJ2-2,TRBV7-2,CASSLGGNTGELFF,TGTGCCAGCAGCTTGGGGGGGAACACCGGGGAGCTGTTTTTT
.,TRBD1,TRBJ1-2,TRBV7-3,CASSPGTGGDYGYTF,TGTGCCAGCAGCCCAGGGACAGGAGGGGATTATGGCTACACCTTC
.,.,TRBJ2-7,TRBV7-3,CASSLTGDASTYEQYF,TGTGCCAGCAGCTTAACGGGGGACGCAAGCACCTACGAGCAGTACTTC
.,.,TRBJ2-6,TRBV29-1,CSVAVSGANVLTF,TGCAGCGTTGCCGTCTCTGGGGCCAACGTCCTGACTTTC
.,.,TRBJ1-1,TRBV5-1,CASSFDGPNTEAFF,TGCGCCAGCAGCTTCGACGGACCGAACACTGAAGCTTTCTTT
few,.,TRBJ1-5,TRBV6-1,CASSDNQPQHF,TGTGCCAGCAGTGACAATCAGCCCCAGCATTTT
.,.,TRBJ2-2,TRBV7-9,CASRAHGVHTGELFF,TGTGCCAGCAGGGCCCATGGGGTGCACACCGGGGAGCTGTTTTTT
few,TRBD1,TRBJ2-7,TRBV11-2,CASSTRQGISNEQYF,TGTGCCAGCAGCACGCGACAGGGGATCAGCAACGAGCAGTACTTC
.,.,TRBJ2-3,TRBV5-6,CASSLAPTDTQYF,TGTGCCAGCAGCTTGGCCCCGACAGATACGCAGTATTTT
.,.,TRBJ1-1,TRBV2,CASSEARGRNTEAFF,TGTGCCAGCAGTGAAGCCCGGGGTCGAAACACTGAAGCTTTCTTT
.,.,TRBJ2-1,TRBV2,CASSDGGALHEQFF,TGTGCCAGCAGTGATGGGGGGGCCTTACATGAGCAGTTCTTC
.,.,TRBJ1-5,TRBV29-1,CSVAEGGAQPQHF,TGCAGCGTTGCTGAGGGAGGCGCCCAGCCCCAGCATTTT
few,.,TRBJ1-5,TRBV7-2,CASSRTEYQPQHF,TGTGCCAGCAGCCGGACAGAATATCAGCCCCAGCATTTT
.,.,TRBJ2-3,TRBV7-9,CASMYGLGTDTQYF,TGTGCCAGCATGTACGGGCTGGGTACAGATACGCAGTATTTT
few,.,TRBJ2-7,TRBV9,CASSVDAGTNYEQYF,TGTGCCAGCAGCGTAGACGCCGGAACCAACTACGAGCAGTACTTC
.,.,TRBJ1-3,TRBV19,CASTGGDSGNTIYF,TGTGCCAGTACTGGGGGGGACTCTGGAAACACCATATATTTT
.,.,TRBJ1-4,TRBV19,CASSMAVEKLFF,TGTGCCAGTAGTATGGCTGTCGAAAAACTGTTTTTT
.,.,TRBJ2-4,TRBV4-1,CASSQDSRIDIQYF,TGCGCCAGCAGCCAAGATTCTAGGATTGACATTCAGTACTTC
once,.,TRBJ1-1,TRBV30,CAWSRGGGTEAFF,TGTGCCTGGAGTAGGGGAGGGGGGACTGAAGCTTTCTTT
.,.,TRBJ2-6,TRBV19,CASSIPGGANVLTF,TGTGCCAGTAGTATCCCGGGAGGGGCCAACGTCCTGACTTTC
.,.,TRBJ2-2,TRBV7-6,CASSGSPRTANTGELFF,TGTGCCAGCAGCGGGAGTCCCAGAACCGCGAACACCGGGGAGCTGTTTTTT
few,TRBD1,TRBJ1-1,TRBV6-4,CATRDRENTEAFF,TGTGCCACCCGGGACAGGGAGAACACTGAAGCTTTCTTT
.,.,TRBJ2-7,TRBV29-1,CSVGDSYYEQYF,TGCAGCGTGGGGGACTCTTACTACGAGCAGTACTTC
.,TRBD2,TRBJ2-7,TRBV27,CASSSPSGGTHEQYF,TGTGCCAGCAGTTCCCCTAGCGGGGGGACCCACGAGCAGTACTTC
.,.,TRBJ2-3,TRBV18,CASSSRDTQYF,TGTGCCAGCTCATCTCGAGATACGCAGTATTTT
many,.,TRBJ1-1,TRBV6-5,CASSYRAENTEAFF,TGTGCCAGCAGTTACAGGGCGGAGAACACTGAAGCTTTCTTT
.,.,TRBJ1-1,TRBV2,CASGSGVNTEAFF,TGTGCCAGCGGTAGTGGGGTGAACACTGAAGCTTTCTTT
.,.,TRBJ2-2,TRBV4-2,CASSQAGLNTGELFF,TGTGCCAGCAGCCAAGCAGGGCTGAACACCGGGGAGCTGTTTTTT
.,TRBD1,TRBJ2-5,TRBV6-5,CASSRQGRETQYF,TGTGCCAGCAGTCGACAGGGCCGGGAGACCCAGTACTTC
.,.,TRBJ1-1,TRBV6-6,CASRKVSMNTEAFF,TGTGCCAGCAGGAAGGTGTCCATGAACACTGAAGCTTTCTTT
.,.,TRBJ2-1,TRBV19,CASTGLSYNEQFF,TGTGCCTCCACCGGACTGTCCTACAATGAGCAGTTCTTC
.,TRBD2,TRBJ2-7,TRBV6-1,CASSPSNGRADGQYF,TGTGCCAGCAGTCCCAGTAACGGGAGGGCCGATGGGCAGTACTTC
.,TRBD2,TRBJ2-3,TRBV9,CASTPGLATDTQYF,TGTGCCAGCACCCCGGGACTAGCAACAGATACGCAGTATTTT
.,.,TRBJ2-4,TRBV7-9,CASSLDANIQYF,TGTGCCAGCAGCTTAGACGCAAACATTCAGTACTTC
.,.,TRBJ1-2,TRBV4-1,CASSQDPGALPLTNYGYTF,TGCGCCAGCAGCCAAGATCCGGGGGCCTTACCCTTAACCAACTATGGCTACACCTTC
.,.,TRBJ1-4,TRBV27,CASSYRLGGAGEKLFF,TGTGCCAGCAGTTACCGGTTAGGGGGGGCGGGGGAAAAACTGTTTTTT
.,.,TRBJ2-3,TRBV10-3,CASGAGTDTQYF,TGTGCCAGCGGGGCCGGCACAGATACGCAGTATTTT
.,.,TRBJ1-2,TRBV7-9,CASSSGANTYGYTF,TGTGCCAGCAGCTCAGGGGCGAACACTTATGGCTACACCTTC